This T cell receptor (beta chain) stems from a study of blood T cell repertoires in COVID-19. Study-wide background: The analysed material was cDNA or gDNA that came from T cells, B-cell-depleted T cells, or PBMCs.

Residents of 24 US areas, aged about 18 to 95 years, made up the participants. Self-reported history from a screening survey and questionnaire set each donor's cohort. Recovered status in Cohort 3 required two negative PCRs, clearance, or symptom resolution. In germline, CDR1 is KGHDR, CDR2 SFDVKD. This CDR3 has 16 residues. V lost 1 base to trimming and J lost 3 bases, with 15 bases between them. Assay used: immunoSEQ multiplex PCR; TCRdb lists only in-frame clones, some missing. Among 200,000 to 250,000 clones, roughly 84% were seen once, and the ten largest hold less than 7%. The clonotype originates from a woman in her thirties or forties who had recovered from COVID-19. Source material: PBMCs or T cells enriched from blood (not recorded which). The V call is TRBV24-1, the J call TRBJ2-7, with D possibly being TRBD1 (6 bases). CDR3 loop: CATSDFTGTGHYEQYF. The CDR3 coding sequence is TGTGCCACCAGTGATTTTACCGGGACGGGACACTACGAGCAGTACTTC.